These T cell receptor beta chains were read from a single sample in a study of shared clonotypes between healthy human individuals. Here immunoSEQ multiplex PCR was the method, and the copy in TCRdb shows in-frame clones only, minus some. The sample lists about 2.2 million clones, about 94% occurring once. Material for sequencing was naive CD8+ T cells from PBMCs. These TCRs come from a young man in good health. Some clones in this sample may be carry-over from other donors' samples. CDR3s include the opening cysteine and the closing phenylalanine or tryptophan. The D gene is left open where the match is weak. Clone size is stated in some rows and not others, as once, few, many or a class when expanded.

CDR3	DNA	J	D	size	length	V
CASSPTGLAGTDTQYF	TGTGCCAGCAGTCCAACGGGACTAGCGGGAACAGATACGCAGTATTTT	TRBJ2-3	TRBD2	-	16	TRBV27
CASSLGQGSSHEQFF	TGTGCCAGCAGCCTGGGACAGGGCAGTTCCCATGAGCAGTTCTTC	TRBJ2-1	TRBD1	-	15	TRBV7-7
CASSQVFTGARTEAFF	TGTGCCAGCAGCCAGGTTTTTACGGGGGCTAGGACTGAAGCTTTCTTT	TRBJ1-1	-	-	16	TRBV27
CSAQGSSYEQYF	TGCAGCGCCCAGGGTTCCTCCTACGAGCAGTACTTC	TRBJ2-7	-	-	12	TRBV29-1
CASSLASGSNEQFF	TGTGCCAGCAGCTTAGCTAGCGGGAGTAATGAGCAGTTCTTC	TRBJ2-1	TRBD2	-	14	TRBV11-1
CASSLKAGVSYEQYF	TGTGCCAGCAGCTTGAAAGCGGGAGTGTCCTACGAGCAGTACTTC	TRBJ2-7	TRBD2	-	15	TRBV7-9
CASSEGTGGSYEQYF	TGTGCCAGCAGTGAAGGGACAGGGGGTTCCTACGAGCAGTACTTC	TRBJ2-7	TRBD1	-	15	TRBV6-1
CASSFRDKNSYEQYF	TGTGCCAGCAGTTTCCGGGACAAAAACTCCTACGAGCAGTACTTC	TRBJ2-7	-	-	15	TRBV6-5
CASSIGQTHNYGYTF	TGTGCCAGTAGTATCGGACAGACCCATAACTATGGCTACACCTTC	TRBJ1-2	-	-	15	TRBV19
CASSDRTFNTEAFF	TGTGCCAGCAGTGACAGAACTTTTAACACTGAAGCTTTCTTT	TRBJ1-1	-	-	14	TRBV6-1
CASSPRDRYNEQFF	TGTGCCAGCAGCCCCCGGGACCGGTACAATGAGCAGTTCTTC	TRBJ2-1	-	-	14	TRBV9
CASSLVPGSSYEQYF	TGCGCCAGCAGCTTGGTGCCAGGGAGCTCCTACGAGCAGTACTTC	TRBJ2-7	-	-	15	TRBV5-1
CASSRALQNSNQPQHF	TGCGCCAGCAGCCGGGCACTCCAAAATAGCAATCAGCCCCAGCATTTT	TRBJ1-5	-	-	16	TRBV4-3
CASSFGTAYEQYF	TGTGCCAGCAGTTTTGGGACAGCCTACGAGCAGTACTTC	TRBJ2-7	TRBD1	few	13	TRBV27
CASSKTSGTSTDTQYF	TGTGCCAGCAGCAAGACTAGCGGGACTAGCACAGATACGCAGTATTTT	TRBJ2-3	TRBD2	-	16	TRBV7-2
CASSLGGTDGGGYTF	TGTGCCAGCAGCTTAGGTGGGACGGATGGAGGTGGCTACACCTTC	TRBJ1-2	-	-	15	TRBV7-9
CASSTGGVFGYGYTF	TGTGCCAGCAGCACCGGAGGGGTATTTGGCTATGGCTACACCTTC	TRBJ1-2	-	-	15	TRBV9
CASSSGTSVYNEQFF	TGTGCCAGCAGTTCGGGGACTAGTGTCTACAATGAGCAGTTCTTC	TRBJ2-1	TRBD2	-	15	TRBV27
CATSRIAADTEAFF	TGTGCCACCAGCAGAATCGCAGCGGACACTGAAGCTTTCTTT	TRBJ1-1	-	-	14	TRBV15
CASSEGPSGGYEQYF	TGTGCCAGCAGTGAAGGTCCTAGCGGGGGCTACGAGCAGTACTTC	TRBJ2-7	TRBD2	-	15	TRBV6-1
CASSLRTLSYEQYF	TGTGCCAGCAGCCTTAGGACACTCTCCTACGAGCAGTACTTC	TRBJ2-7	-	-	14	TRBV27
CASKLGTTYEQYF	TGTGCCAGTAAACTAGGGACGACCTACGAGCAGTACTTC	TRBJ2-7	-	-	13	TRBV27
CASTGGYLSSYEQYF	TGTGCCAGCACAGGTGGCTACCTGAGCTCCTACGAGCAGTACTTC	TRBJ2-7	-	-	15	TRBV2
CASSTGQGRMFGYTF	TGTGCCAGCAGTACCGGACAGGGTAGGATGTTCGGCTACACCTTC	TRBJ1-2	TRBD1	-	15	TRBV27
CASRQGQGSTGELFF	TGCGCCAGCAGACAGGGGCAGGGGAGCACCGGGGAGCTGTTTTTT	TRBJ2-2	TRBD1	-	15	TRBV4-3
CASSGSRGRLDTEAFF	TGTGCCAGCAGCGGGTCGAGGGGAAGGTTGGACACTGAAGCTTTCTTT	TRBJ1-1	-	-	16	TRBV9
CASSYDRGDRASPLHF	TGTGCCAGCAGCTACGACAGGGGCGATCGAGCTTCACCCCTCCACTTT	TRBJ1-6	TRBD1	-	16	TRBV5-4
CASSGASGPHPDIHEQYF	TGTGCCAGCAGCGGCGCTAGCGGACCACACCCCGACATACACGAGCAGTACTTC	TRBJ2-7	TRBD2	once	18	TRBV7-9
CASSLAGSLSGANVLTF	TGCGCCAGCAGCCTCGCTGGCAGCCTCTCTGGGGCCAACGTCCTGACTTTC	TRBJ2-6	-	-	17	TRBV5-1
CASSPGTPDNEQFF	TGTGCCAGCAGCCCCGGGACTCCCGATAATGAGCAGTTCTTC	TRBJ2-1	-	-	14	TRBV6-1
CASSLNAVSEQYF	TGCGCCAGCAGCTTGAATGCGGTGAGTGAGCAGTACTTC	TRBJ2-7	-	-	13	TRBV5-1
CASSAKMTVNYGYTF	TGTGCCAGCAGTGCGAAAATGACAGTTAACTATGGCTACACCTTC	TRBJ1-2	-	-	15	TRBV6-1
CASSESRTGASEAFF	TGTGCCAGCAGTGAAAGTAGGACAGGGGCTTCTGAAGCTTTCTTT	TRBJ1-1	TRBD1	-	15	TRBV6-1
CASSQDGYEQYF	TGTGCCAGCAGCCAAGATGGGTACGAGCAGTACTTC	TRBJ2-7	-	-	12	TRBV4-2
CARPPSGGNTEAFF	TGTGCCAGACCCCCAAGCGGGGGGAACACTGAAGCTTTCTTT	TRBJ1-1	-	-	14	TRBV19
CASSPVQGVSYNEQFF	TGCGCCAGCAGCCCCGTTCAGGGGGTCTCCTACAATGAGCAGTTCTTC	TRBJ2-1	TRBD1	-	16	TRBV4-1
CATSRDPTVRVFEQYF	TGTGCCACCAGCAGAGATCCAACGGTCCGAGTTTTCGAGCAGTACTTC	TRBJ2-7	-	-	16	TRBV15
CASSLSLAGVDTQYF	TGTGCCAGCAGCTTAAGTCTAGCGGGAGTAGATACGCAGTATTTT	TRBJ2-3	TRBD2	-	15	TRBV7-9
CASSFTKVHEQFF	TGTGCCAGCAGCTTTACCAAGGTCCATGAGCAGTTCTTC	TRBJ2-1	-	-	13	TRBV5-8
CASSLGLAGSREQYF	TGTGCCAGCAGTTTAGGGCTAGCGGGGTCCCGCGAGCAGTACTTC	TRBJ2-7	TRBD2	-	15	TRBV27
CAISESITLAENYEQYF	TGTGCCATCAGTGAGTCGATAACGCTAGCGGAGAACTACGAGCAGTACTTC	TRBJ2-7	TRBD2	-	17	TRBV10-3
CASSLGTDMYQETQYF	TGTGCCAGCAGCCTGGGGACAGATATGTACCAAGAGACCCAGTACTTC	TRBJ2-5	TRBD1	-	16	TRBV7-2
CASRAAGNLYGNTIYF	TGTGCCAGCAGAGCCGCAGGGAATTTGTACGGAAACACCATATATTTT	TRBJ1-3	-	-	16	TRBV7-9
CASSSDGDGNQPQHF	TGTGCCAGCAGTTCGGATGGGGACGGCAATCAGCCCCAGCATTTT	TRBJ1-5	-	once	15	TRBV25-1
CASSVGVGEQYF	TGTGCCAGCAGCGTAGGGGTGGGCGAGCAGTACTTC	TRBJ2-7	-	-	12	TRBV9
CASSPDYNGAGELFF	TGTGCCAGTAGCCCGGACTATAATGGGGCCGGGGAGCTGTTTTTT	TRBJ2-2	-	-	15	TRBV19
CASSVPGQGNPHYGYTF	TGTGCCAGCAGTGTCCCGGGACAGGGGAACCCTCACTATGGCTACACCTTC	TRBJ1-2	TRBD1	-	17	TRBV2
CASSSRGHGAEAFF	TGCGCCAGCAGCTCCAGGGGGCATGGAGCTGAAGCTTTCTTT	TRBJ1-1	TRBD1	-	14	TRBV4-1
CASSPRRVAGANVLTF	TGCGCCAGCAGCCCCCGCCGCGTGGCTGGGGCCAACGTCCTGACTTTC	TRBJ2-6	-	-	16	TRBV4-3
CASSQDNGAGEQFF	TGCGCCAGCAGCCAAGATAACGGAGCTGGTGAGCAGTTCTTC	TRBJ2-1	-	-	14	TRBV4-1
CASSFTQRPYNEQFF	TGTGCCAGCAGTTTCACCCAACGTCCGTACAATGAGCAGTTCTTC	TRBJ2-1	-	-	15	TRBV27
CASTSRVDNEQFF	TGCGCCAGCACCTCGCGAGTGGACAATGAGCAGTTCTTC	TRBJ2-1	-	once	13	TRBV5-1
CAWSEGTVSNQPQHF	TGTGCCTGGAGTGAGGGGACAGTTAGCAATCAGCCCCAGCATTTT	TRBJ1-5	TRBD1	-	15	TRBV30
CASSQVLGPDNEQFF	TGTGCCAGCAGCCAAGTTTTGGGACCAGACAATGAGCAGTTCTTC	TRBJ2-1	-	-	15	TRBV4-2
CASSPGYEQFF	TGTGCCAGCAGCCCGGGGTACGAGCAGTTCTTC	TRBJ2-1	-	-	11	TRBV7-8
CSVEKEETGGVDWDTQYF	TGCAGCGTTGAAAAGGAAGAAACAGGGGGCGTTGATTGGGATACGCAGTATTTT	TRBJ2-3	TRBD1	-	18	TRBV29-1
CASSLSTSFNTEAFF	TGTGCCAGCAGCTTATCGACCTCGTTCAACACTGAAGCTTTCTTT	TRBJ1-1	-	-	15	TRBV7-9
CASSHRQGGPTEAFF	TGCGCCAGCAGCCATAGACAGGGAGGGCCCACTGAAGCTTTCTTT	TRBJ1-1	TRBD1	few	15	TRBV4-3
CASSLPRWGQQAFF	TGTGCCAGCAGCTTACCCCGCTGGGGACAACAAGCTTTCTTT	TRBJ1-1	-	-	14	TRBV7-2
CASSSTLALDNEQFF	TGTGCCAGCAGCTCAACACTAGCGCTTGACAATGAGCAGTTCTTC	TRBJ2-1	TRBD2	-	15	TRBV7-6